The TCR beta chain described here comes from a study of T cells after yellow fever vaccination. Study summary: Preparation of the low-cell-number fractions used SMART-Seq v4 Ultra Low Input. Study-wide findings and caveats: Clones from primary vaccination mostly reappeared after the booster (around 96% CD4, less than 90% CD8).

From the 5' RACE reads, TCRdb called clonotypes with MiXCR, one entry per CDR3 protein. The sample carries 450,000 to 550,000 distinct CDR3 sequences, about 19% recorded once. This clonotype was detected only a few times. What it binds is not known. In germline, CDR1 is SSHAT, CDR2 FNYEAQ (reference sequence). This CDR3 contains 17 residues. V was cut by 4 bases and J by 7 bases, with 25 bases left in between. This chain links TRBV7-7 with TRBJ2-5; D tentatively reads TRBD1 or TRBD2 (5 bases each). This clonotype originated in a man aged 25 to 40 who received the YFV17D yellow fever vaccine. The sequencing here drew on PBMCs, taken 15 days after the yellow fever booster vaccination. The CDR3 DNA reads as TGTGCCAGCAGCTCTACCCCCCTGGGGACGCCTAAGGGGACCCAGTACTTC. Encoded protein: CASSSTPLGTPKGTQYF.